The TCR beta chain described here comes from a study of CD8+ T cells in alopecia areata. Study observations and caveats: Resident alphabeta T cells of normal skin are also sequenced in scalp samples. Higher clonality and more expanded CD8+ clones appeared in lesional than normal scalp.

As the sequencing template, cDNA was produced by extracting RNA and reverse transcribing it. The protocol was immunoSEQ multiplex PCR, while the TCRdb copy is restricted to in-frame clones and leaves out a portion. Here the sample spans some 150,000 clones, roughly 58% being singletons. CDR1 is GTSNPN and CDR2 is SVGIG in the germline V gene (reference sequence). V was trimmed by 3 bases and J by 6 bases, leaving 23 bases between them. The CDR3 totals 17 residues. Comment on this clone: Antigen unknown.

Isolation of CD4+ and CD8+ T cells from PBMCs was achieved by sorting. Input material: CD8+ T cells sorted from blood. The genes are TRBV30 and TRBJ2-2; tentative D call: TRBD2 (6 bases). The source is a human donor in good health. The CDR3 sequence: CAWSDQSDYRGPGELFF. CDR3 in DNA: TGTGCCTGGAGCGACCAATCGGACTACCGAGGCCCCGGGGAGCTGTTTTTT.